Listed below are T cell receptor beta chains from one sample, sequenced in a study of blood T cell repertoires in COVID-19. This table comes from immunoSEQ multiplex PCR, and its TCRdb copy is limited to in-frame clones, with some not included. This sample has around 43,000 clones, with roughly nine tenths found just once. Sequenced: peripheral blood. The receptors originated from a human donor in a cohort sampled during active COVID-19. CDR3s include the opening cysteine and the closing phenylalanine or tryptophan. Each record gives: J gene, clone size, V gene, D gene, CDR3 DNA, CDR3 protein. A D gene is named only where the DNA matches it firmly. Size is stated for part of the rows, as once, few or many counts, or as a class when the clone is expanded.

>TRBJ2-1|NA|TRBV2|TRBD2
TGTGCCAGCAAGGTTTCGTTAGCGGGAGAGGTCGAGCAGTTCTTC
CASKVSLAGEVEQFF
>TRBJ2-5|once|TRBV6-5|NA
TGTGCCAGCAGTCTCACGGGTTCCCAAGAGACCCAGTACTTC
CASSLTGSQETQYF
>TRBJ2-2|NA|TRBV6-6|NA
TGTGCCAGCAGGGCCGACAGTGTGACCGGGGAGCTGTTTTTT
CASRADSVTGELFF
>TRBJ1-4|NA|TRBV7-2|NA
TGTGCCAGCAGCTTCGGGGCAACTAATGAAAAACTGTTTTTT
CASSFGATNEKLFF
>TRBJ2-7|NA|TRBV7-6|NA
TGTGCCAGCAGCTTCGGGTCTTTCGAGCAGTACTTC
CASSFGSFEQYF
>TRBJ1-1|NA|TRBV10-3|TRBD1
TGTGCCACCTGGGACAGGTTGAACACTGAAGCTTTCTTT
CATWDRLNTEAFF
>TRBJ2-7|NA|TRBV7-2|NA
TGTGCCAGCAGCTTAGTTGAGACAGTAATAAGCGAGCAGTACTTC
CASSLVETVISEQYF
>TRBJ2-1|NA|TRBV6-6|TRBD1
TGTGCCGCTTCCGGGACAGATTACAATGAGCAGTTCTTC
CAASGTDYNEQFF
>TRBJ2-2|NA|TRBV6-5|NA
TGTGCCAGCAGTCGGAGAACCGGGGAGCTGTTTTTT
CASSRRTGELFF
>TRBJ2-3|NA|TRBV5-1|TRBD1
TGCGCCAGCAGCCTACGGACAGGGCCTGATACGCAGTATTTT
CASSLRTGPDTQYF
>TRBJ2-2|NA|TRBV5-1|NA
TGCGCCAGCAGCCTCGAAAGGACTGAAACCGGGGAGCTGTTTTTT
CASSLERTETGELFF
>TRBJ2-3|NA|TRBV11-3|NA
TGTGCCAGCAGCTTGGCGGCGGGCGCAGATACGCAGTATTTT
CASSLAAGADTQYF
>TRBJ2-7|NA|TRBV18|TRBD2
TGTGCCAGCTCGCCGCTAGCGGGAGGCGTCTCGTACGAGCAGTACTTC
CASSPLAGGVSYEQYF
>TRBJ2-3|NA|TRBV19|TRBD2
TGTGCCAGTAGTGGCCCGGGGGTAGCGGGAACAGATACGCAGTATTTT
CASSGPGVAGTDTQYF
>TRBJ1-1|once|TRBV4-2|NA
TGTGCCAGCAGCCCCCTGCCAGGGTTGAGTGAAACTGAAGCTTTCTTT
CASSPLPGLSETEAFF
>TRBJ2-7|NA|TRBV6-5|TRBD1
TGTGCCAGCAGTTATGGACAGGGGGCGCGTGAGCAGTACTTC
CASSYGQGAREQYF
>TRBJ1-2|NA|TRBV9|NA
TGTGCCAGCAGCGTAGGCGTGGTTTCTGGCTACACCTTC
CASSVGVVSGYTF
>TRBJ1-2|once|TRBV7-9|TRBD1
TGTGCCAGCAGCCCGGGACAGTCTTATGGCTACACCTTC
CASSPGQSYGYTF
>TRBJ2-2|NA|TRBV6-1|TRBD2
TGTGCCAGCAGTGACCCGTTGGAGCGGGGGAACACCGGGGAGCTGTTTTTT
CASSDPLERGNTGELFF
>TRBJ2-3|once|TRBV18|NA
TGTGCCAGCTCACCACCTCAGCGACCGAGGGGCACAGATACGCAGTATTTT
CASSPPQRPRGTDTQYF
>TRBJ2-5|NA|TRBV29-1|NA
TGCAGCGTCCGCCACAGTCAAGAGACCCAGTACTTC
CSVRHSQETQYF
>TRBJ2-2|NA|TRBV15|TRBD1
TGTGCCACCAGCAGTGGGACAGGCCTCGGGAAGCTGTTTTTT
CATSSGTGLGKLFF
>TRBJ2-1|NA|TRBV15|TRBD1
TGTGCCACCAGCAACCTCCGGGACAGGTCAGAGTTCTTC
CATSNLRDRSEFF
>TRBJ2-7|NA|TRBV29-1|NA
TGCAGCGTTGAACTCGGGGGAGGGGGAGACGAGCAGTACTTC
CSVELGGGGDEQYF
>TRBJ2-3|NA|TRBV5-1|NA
TGCGCCAGCAGCTTGGTCGCAGCGGTCCGTAGCACAGATACGCAGTATTTT
CASSLVAAVRSTDTQYF
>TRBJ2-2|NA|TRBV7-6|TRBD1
TGTGCCAGCACCTGGGGGACAGGGAACACCGGGGAGCTGTTTTTT
CASTWGTGNTGELFF
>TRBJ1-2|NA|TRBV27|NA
TGTGCCAGCAGCCTACTTGCAGGGGACTATGGCTACACCTTC
CASSLLAGDYGYTF
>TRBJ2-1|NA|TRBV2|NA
TGTGCCAGCAGTACCGACAGGGGAGGGACCCATGAGCAGTTCTTC
CASSTDRGGTHEQFF
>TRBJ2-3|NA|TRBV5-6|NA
TGTGCCAGCAGCTTACCGGGAGACGCCATCACAGATACGCAGTATTTT
CASSLPGDAITDTQYF
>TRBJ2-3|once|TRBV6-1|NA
TGTGCCAGCAGTGACTTGCTGTCGGGGTATGGAGATACGCAGTATTTT
CASSDLLSGYGDTQYF
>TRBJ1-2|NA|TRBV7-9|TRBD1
TGTGCCAGCAGCTCAAGGGGGACAGGGTATCTCGGAGGCTACACCTTC
CASSSRGTGYLGGYTF
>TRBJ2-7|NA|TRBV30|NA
TGTGCCTGGAGTCCAGGGTTTTACGAGCAGTACTTC
CAWSPGFYEQYF
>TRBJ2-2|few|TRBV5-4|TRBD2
TGTGCCAGCAGCTATACGGGGGGAACCGGGGAGCTGTTTTTT
CASSYTGGTGELFF
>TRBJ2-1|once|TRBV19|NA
TGTGCCAGTACCCCCCAAGGGACACATGTCAATGAGCAGTTCTTC
CASTPQGTHVNEQFF
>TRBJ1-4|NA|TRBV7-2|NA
TGTGCCAGCAGCCTCCGGGGTCGGACTAATGAAAAACTGTTTTTT
CASSLRGRTNEKLFF
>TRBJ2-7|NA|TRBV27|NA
TGTGCCAGCAGTTTAGGAGGCTACGAGCAGTACTTC
CASSLGGYEQYF
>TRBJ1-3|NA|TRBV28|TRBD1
TGTGCCAGCAGTTTCGACAGGGCCGGAAACACCATATATTTT
CASSFDRAGNTIYF
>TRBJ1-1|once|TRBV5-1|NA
TGCGCCAGCAGCTTCCAGACAGGCGTGAAAACTGAAGCTTTCTTT
CASSFQTGVKTEAFF
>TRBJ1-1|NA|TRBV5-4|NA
TGTGCCAGCAGCTTGACAAGTTCGGGCACTGAAGCTTTCTTT
CASSLTSSGTEAFF
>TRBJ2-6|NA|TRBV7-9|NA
TGTGCCAGCAGCTCGACACGGTTGGGGGCCAACGTCCTGACTTTC
CASSSTRLGANVLTF
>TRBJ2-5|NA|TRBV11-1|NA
TGTGCCAGCAGCTTTAATCGAGAGACCCAGTACTTC
CASSFNRETQYF
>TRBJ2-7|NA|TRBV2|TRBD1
TGTGCCAGCGGGGGGACAGGGAACGAGCAGTACTTC
CASGGTGNEQYF
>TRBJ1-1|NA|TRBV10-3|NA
TGTGCCATCAGTGGGCGGCAGTCGAACACTGAAGCTTTCTTT
CAISGRQSNTEAFF
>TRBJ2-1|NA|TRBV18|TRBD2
TGTGCCAGCTCACCAAGAGCGGGAGGGCAGAATGAGCAGTTCTTC
CASSPRAGGQNEQFF
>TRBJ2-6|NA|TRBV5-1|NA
TGCGCCAGCAGCTTCGGGGGGCCTGGGGCCAACGTCCTGACTTTC
CASSFGGPGANVLTF